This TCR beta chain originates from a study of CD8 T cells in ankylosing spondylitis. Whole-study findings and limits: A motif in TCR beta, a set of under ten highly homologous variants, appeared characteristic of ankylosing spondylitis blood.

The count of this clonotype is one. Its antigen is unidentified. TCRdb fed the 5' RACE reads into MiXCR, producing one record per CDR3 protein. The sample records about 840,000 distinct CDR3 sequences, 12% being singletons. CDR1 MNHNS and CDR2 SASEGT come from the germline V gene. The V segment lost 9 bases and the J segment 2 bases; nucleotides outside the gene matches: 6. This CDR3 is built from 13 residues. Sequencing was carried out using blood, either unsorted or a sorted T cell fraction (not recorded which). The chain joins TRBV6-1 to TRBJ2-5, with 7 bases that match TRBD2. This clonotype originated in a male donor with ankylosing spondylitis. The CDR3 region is CARLATEQETQYF. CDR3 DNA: TGTGCCAGACTAGCGACAGAACAAGAGACCCAGTACTTC.